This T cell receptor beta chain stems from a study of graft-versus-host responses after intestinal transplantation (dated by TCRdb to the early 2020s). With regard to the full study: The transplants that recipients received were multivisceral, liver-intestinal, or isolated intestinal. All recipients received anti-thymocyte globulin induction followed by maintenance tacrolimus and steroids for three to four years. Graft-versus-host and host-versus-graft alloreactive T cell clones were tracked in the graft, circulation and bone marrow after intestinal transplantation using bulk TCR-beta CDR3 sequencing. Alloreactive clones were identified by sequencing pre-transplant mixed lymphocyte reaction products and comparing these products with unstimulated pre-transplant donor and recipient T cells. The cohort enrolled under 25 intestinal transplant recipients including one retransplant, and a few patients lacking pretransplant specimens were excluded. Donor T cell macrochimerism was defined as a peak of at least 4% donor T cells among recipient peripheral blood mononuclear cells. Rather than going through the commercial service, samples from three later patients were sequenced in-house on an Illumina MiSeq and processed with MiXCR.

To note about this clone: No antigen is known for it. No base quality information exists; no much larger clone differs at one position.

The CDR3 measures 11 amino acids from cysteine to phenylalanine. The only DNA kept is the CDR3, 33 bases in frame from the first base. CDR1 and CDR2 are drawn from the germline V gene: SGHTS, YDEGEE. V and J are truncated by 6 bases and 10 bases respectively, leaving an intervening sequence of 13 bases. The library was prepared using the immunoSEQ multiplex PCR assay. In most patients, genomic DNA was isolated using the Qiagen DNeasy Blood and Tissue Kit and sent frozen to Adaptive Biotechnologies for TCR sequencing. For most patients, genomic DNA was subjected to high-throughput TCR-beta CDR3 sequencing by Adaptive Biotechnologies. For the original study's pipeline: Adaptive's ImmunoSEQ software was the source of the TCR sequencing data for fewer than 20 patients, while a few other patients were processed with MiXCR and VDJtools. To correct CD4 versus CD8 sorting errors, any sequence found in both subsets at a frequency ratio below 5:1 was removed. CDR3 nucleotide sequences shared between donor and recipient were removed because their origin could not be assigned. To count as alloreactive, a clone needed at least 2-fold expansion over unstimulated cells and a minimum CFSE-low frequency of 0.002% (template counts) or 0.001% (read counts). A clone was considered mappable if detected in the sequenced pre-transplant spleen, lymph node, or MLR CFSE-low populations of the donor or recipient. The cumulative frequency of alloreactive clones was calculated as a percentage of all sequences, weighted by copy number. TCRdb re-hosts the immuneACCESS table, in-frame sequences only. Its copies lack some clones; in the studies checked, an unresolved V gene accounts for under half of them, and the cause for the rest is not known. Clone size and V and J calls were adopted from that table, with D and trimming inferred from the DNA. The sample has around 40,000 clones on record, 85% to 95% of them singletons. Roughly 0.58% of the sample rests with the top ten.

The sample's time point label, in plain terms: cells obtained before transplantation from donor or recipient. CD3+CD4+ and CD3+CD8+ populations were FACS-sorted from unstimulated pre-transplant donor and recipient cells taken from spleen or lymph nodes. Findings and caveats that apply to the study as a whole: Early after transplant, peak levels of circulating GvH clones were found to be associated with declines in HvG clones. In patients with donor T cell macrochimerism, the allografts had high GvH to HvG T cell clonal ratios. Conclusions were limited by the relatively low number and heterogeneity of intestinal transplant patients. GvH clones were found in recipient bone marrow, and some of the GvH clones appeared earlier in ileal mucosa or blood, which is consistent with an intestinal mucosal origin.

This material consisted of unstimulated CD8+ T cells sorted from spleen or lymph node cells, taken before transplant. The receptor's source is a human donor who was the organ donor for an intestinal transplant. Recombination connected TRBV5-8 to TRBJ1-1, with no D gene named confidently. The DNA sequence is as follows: TGTGCCAGCATCTGGTGGTGGAGAGCTTTCTTT. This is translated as CASIWWWRAFF.